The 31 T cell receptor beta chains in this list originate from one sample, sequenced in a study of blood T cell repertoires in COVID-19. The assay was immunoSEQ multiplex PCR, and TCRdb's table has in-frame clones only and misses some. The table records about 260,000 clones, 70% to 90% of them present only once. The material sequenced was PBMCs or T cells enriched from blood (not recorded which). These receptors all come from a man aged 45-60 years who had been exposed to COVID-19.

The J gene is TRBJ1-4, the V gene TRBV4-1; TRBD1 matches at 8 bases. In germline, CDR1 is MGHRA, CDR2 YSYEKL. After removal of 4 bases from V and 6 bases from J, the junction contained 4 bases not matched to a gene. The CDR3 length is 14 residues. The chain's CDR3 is CASSLGQGYEKLFF. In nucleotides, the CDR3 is TGCGCCAGCAGCCTCGGACAGGGATATGAAAAACTGTTTTTT.

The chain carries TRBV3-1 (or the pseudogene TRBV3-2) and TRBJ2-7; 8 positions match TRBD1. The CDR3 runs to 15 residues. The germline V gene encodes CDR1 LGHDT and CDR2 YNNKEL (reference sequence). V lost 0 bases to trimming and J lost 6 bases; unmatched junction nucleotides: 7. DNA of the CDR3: TGTGCCAGCAGCCAAGATTGGCAGGGGGCAGTCGAGCAGTACTTC. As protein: CASSQDWQGAVEQYF.

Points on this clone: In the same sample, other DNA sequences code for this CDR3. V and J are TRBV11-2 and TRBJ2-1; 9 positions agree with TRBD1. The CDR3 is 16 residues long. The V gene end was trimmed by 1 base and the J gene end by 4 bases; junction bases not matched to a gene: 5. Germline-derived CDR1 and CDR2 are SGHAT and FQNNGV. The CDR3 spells CASSLGPGQGYNEQFF. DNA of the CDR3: TGTGCCAGCAGCTTAGGACCGGGACAGGGTTACAATGAGCAGTTCTTC.

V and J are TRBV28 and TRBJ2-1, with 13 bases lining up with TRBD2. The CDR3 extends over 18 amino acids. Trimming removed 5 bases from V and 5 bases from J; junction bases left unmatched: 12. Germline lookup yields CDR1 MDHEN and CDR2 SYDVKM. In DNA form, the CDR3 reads TGTGCCAGCAGTCGCGCCTGGACTAGCGGGAGAATCAACAATGAGCAGTTCTTC. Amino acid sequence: CASSRAWTSGRINNEQFF. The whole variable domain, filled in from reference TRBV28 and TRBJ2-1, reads DVKVTQSSRYLVKRTGEKVFLECVQDMDHENMFWYRQDPGLGLRLIYFSYDVKMKEKGDIPEGYSVSREKKERFSLILESASTNQTSMYLCASSRAWTSGRINNEQFFGPGTRLTVL.

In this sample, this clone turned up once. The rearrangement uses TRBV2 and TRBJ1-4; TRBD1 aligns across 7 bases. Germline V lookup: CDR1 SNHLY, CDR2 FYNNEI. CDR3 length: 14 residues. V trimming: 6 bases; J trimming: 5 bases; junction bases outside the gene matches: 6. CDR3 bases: TGTGCCAGCAGCGCGACAGGGCCGAATGAAAAACTGTTTTTT. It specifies CASSATGPNEKLFF.

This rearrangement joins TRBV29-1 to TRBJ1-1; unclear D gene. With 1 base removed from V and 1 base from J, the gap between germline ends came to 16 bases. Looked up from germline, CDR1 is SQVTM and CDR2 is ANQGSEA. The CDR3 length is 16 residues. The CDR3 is CSVEGRPGTQNTEAFF. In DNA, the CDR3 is TGCAGCGTTGAAGGGAGGCCGGGAACACAGAACACTGAAGCTTTCTTT.

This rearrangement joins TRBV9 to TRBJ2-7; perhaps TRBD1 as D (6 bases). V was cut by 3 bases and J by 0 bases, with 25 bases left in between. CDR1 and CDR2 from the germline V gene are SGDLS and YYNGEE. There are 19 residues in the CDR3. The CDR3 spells CASSAPSRVWTESSYEQYV. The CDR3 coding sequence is TGTGCCAGCAGCGCTCCGTCTCGGGTATGGACAGAGAGCTCCTACGAGCAGTACGTC.

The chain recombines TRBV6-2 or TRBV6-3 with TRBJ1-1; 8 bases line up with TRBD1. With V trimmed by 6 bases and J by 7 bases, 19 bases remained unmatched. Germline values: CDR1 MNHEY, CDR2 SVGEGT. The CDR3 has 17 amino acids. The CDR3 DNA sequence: TGTGCCAGCAGCACCCGACGCAGGGGGCTTGGACGGTTTGAAGCTTTCTTT. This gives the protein CASSTRRRGLGRFEAFF.

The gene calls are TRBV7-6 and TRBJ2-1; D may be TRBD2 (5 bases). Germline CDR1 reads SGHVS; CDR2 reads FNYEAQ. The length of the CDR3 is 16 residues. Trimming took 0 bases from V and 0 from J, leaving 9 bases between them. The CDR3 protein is CASSLAPGSSYNEQFF. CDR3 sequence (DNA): TGTGCCAGCAGCTTAGCCCCGGGAAGCTCCTACAATGAGCAGTTCTTC.

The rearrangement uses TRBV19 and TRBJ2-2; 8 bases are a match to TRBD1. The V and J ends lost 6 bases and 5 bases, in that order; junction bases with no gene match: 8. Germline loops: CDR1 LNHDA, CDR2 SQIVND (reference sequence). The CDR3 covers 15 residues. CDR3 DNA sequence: TGTGCCAGTAGGTCCCCAGGGGGCGCTACCGGGGAGCTGTTTTTT. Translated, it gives CASRSPGGATGELFF.

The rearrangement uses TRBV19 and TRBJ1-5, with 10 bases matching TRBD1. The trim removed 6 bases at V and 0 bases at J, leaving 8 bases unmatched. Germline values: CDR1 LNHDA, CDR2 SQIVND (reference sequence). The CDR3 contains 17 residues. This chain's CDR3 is CASSPGTGALSNQPQHF. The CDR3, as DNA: TGTGCCAGTAGCCCCGGGACAGGGGCCCTTAGCAATCAGCCCCAGCATTTT.

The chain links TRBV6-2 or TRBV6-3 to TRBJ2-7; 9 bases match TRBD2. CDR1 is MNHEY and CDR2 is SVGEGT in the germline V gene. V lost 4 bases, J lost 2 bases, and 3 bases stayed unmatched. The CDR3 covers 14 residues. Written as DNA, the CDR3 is TGTGCCAGCAGTTGGGGCGGGAGGGCCTACGAGCAGTACGTC. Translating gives CASSWGGRAYEQYV.

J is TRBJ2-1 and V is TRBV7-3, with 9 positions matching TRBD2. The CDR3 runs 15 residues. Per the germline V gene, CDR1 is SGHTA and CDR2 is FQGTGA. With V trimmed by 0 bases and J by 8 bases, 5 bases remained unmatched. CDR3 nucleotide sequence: TGTGCCAGCAGCTTAACTAGCGGGAGTCTCGATGAGCAGTTCTTC. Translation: CASSLTSGSLDEQFF.

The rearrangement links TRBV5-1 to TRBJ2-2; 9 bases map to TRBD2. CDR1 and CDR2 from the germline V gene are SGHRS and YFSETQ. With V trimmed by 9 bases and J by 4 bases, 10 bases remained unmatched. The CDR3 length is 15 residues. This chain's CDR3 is CATSIISGSTGELFF. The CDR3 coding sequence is TGCGCCACCTCAATCATTAGCGGGAGCACCGGGGAGCTGTTTTTT.

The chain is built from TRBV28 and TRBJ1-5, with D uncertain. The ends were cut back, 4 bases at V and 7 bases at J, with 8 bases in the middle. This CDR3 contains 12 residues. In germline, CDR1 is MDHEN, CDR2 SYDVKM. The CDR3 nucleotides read TGTGCCAGCAGTTGGGGAGAACAGCCCCAGCATTTT. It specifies CASSWGEQPQHF.

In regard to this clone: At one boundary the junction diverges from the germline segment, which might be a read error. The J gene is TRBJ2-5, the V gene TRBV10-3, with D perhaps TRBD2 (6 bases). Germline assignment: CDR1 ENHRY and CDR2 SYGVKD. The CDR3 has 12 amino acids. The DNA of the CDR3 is TGTGCCATCAGCGAGTGGGAGGTGTCCCAGTACTTC. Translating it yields CAISEWEVSQYF.

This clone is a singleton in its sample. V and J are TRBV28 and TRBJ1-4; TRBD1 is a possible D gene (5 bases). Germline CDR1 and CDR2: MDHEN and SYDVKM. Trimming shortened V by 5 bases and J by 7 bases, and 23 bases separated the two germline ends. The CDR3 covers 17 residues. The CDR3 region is CASSPWGGRDHSEKLFF. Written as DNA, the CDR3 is TGTGCCAGCAGTCCATGGGGAGGCAGGGATCATAGTGAAAAACTGTTTTTT. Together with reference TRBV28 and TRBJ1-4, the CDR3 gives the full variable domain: DVKVTQSSRYLVKRTGEKVFLECVQDMDHENMFWYRQDPGLGLRLIYFSYDVKMKEKGDIPEGYSVSREKKERFSLILESASTNQTSMYLCASSPWGGRDHSEKLFFGSGTQLSVL.

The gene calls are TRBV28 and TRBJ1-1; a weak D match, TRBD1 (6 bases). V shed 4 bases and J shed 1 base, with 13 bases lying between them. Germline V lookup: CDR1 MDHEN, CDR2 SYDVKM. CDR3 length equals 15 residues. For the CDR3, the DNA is TGTGCCAGCAGTTCCCGGACAGCTTCGAACACTGAAGCTTTCTTT. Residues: CASSSRTASNTEAFF.

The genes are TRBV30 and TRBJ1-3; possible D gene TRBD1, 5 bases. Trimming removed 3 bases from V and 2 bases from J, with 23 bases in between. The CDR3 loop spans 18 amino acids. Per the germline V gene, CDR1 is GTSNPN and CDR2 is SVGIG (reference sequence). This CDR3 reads CAWRGEWEGSFPGNTIYF. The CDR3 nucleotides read TGTGCCTGGAGAGGGGAATGGGAAGGCTCCTTCCCTGGAAACACCATATATTTT.

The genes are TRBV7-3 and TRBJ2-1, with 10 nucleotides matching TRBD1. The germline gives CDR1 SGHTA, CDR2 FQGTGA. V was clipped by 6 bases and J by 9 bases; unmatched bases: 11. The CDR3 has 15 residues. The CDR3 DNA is TGTGCCAGCAGTCGCCGGGGGACAGGGGTCGGTGAGCAGTTCTTC. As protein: CASSRRGTGVGEQFF.

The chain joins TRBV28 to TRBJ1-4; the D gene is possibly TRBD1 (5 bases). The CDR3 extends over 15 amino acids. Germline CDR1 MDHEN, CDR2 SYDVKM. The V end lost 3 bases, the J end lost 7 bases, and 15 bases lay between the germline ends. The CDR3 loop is CASSFSGTWGEKLFF. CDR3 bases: TGTGCCAGCAGTTTTTCGGGGACTTGGGGTGAAAAACTGTTTTTT.

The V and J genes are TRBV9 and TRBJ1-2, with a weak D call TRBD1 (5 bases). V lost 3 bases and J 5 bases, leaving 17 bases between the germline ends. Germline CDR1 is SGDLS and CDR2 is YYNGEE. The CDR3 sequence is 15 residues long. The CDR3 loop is CASSDSGTGGYGYTF. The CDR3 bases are TGTGCCAGCAGCGATTCCGGGACGGGGGGGTATGGCTACACCTTC.

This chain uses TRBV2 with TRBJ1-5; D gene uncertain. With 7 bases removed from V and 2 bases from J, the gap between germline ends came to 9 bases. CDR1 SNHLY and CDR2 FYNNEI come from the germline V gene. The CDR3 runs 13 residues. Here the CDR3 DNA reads TGTGCCAGCACATATAGTGGCAATCAGCCCCAGCATTTT. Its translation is CASTYSGNQPQHF.

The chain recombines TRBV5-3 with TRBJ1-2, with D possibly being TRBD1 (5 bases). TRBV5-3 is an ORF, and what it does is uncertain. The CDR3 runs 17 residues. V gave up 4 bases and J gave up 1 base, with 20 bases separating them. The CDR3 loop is CARSRELTGRVNYGYTF. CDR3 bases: TGTGCCAGAAGCCGCGAACTTACAGGAAGAGTTAACTATGGCTACACCTTC.

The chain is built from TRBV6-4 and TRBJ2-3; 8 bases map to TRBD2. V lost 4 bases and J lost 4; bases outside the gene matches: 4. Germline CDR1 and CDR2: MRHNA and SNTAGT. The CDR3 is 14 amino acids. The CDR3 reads CASSAAGGADTQYF. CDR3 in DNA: TGTGCCAGCAGTGCCGCGGGAGGAGCAGATACGCAGTATTTT.

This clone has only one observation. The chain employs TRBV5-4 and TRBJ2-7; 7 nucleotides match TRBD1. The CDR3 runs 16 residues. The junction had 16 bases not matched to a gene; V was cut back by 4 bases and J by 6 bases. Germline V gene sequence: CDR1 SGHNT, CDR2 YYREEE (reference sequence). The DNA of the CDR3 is TGTGCCAGCAGCCAAACTTTTGGACAGGAAAAAAGCGAGCAGTACGTC. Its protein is CASSQTFGQEKSEQYV.

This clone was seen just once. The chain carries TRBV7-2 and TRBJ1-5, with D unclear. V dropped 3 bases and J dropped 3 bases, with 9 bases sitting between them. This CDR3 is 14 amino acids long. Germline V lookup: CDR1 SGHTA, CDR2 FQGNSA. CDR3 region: CASSLEPYNQPQHF. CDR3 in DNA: TGTGCCAGCAGCTTGGAGCCCTACAATCAGCCCCAGCATTTT.

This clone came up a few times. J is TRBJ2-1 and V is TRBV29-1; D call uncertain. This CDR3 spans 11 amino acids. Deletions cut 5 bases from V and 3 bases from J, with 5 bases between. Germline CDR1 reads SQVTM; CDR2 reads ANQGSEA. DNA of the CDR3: TGCAGCGTTAACAACTACAATGAGCAGTTCTTC. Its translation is CSVNNYNEQFF.

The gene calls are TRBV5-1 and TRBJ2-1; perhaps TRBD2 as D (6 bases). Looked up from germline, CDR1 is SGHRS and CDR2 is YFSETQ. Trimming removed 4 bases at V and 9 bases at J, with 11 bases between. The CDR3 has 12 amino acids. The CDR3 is CASSGDWGEQFF. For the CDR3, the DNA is TGCGCCAGCAGCGGGGACTGGGGTGAGCAGTTCTTC. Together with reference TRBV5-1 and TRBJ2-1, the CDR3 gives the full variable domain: KAGVTQTPRYLIKTRGQQVTLSCSPISGHRSVSWYQQTPGQGLQFLFEYFSETQRNKGNFPGRFSGRQFSNSRSEMNVSTLELGDSALYLCASSGDWGEQFFGPGTRLTVL.

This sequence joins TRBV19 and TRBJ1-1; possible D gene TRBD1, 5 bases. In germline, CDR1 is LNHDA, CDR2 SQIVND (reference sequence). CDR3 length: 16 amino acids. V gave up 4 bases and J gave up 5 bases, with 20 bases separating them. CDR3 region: CASSSRGLRGGTEAFF. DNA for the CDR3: TGTGCCAGTAGTAGCCGGGGCTTAAGGGGAGGGACTGAAGCTTTCTTT. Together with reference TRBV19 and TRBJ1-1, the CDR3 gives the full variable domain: DGGITQSPKYLFRKEGQNVTLSCEQNLNHDAMYWYRQDPGQGLRLIYYSQIVNDFQKGDIAEGYSVSREKKESFPLTVTSAQKNPTAFYLCASSSRGLRGGTEAFFGQGTRLTVV.

DNA for the CDR3: TGTGCCAGCAGAAAGAGTAATGAAAAACTGTTTTTT. It translates to CASRKSNEKLFF. The chain carries TRBV28 and TRBJ1-4; the D is unclear. V was trimmed by 6 bases and J by 4 bases, leaving 6 bases between them. Germline V lookup: CDR1 MDHEN, CDR2 SYDVKM. This CDR3 is built from 12 residues.